The source of this T cell receptor beta chain is a study of CXCR3-negative and CXCR3-positive naive CD8 T cells. Study-wide points: After cryopreservation, expression of CXCR3 was partially reduced, and most assays were run with fresh PBMCs. Hydrophobicity was higher for TRB CDR3s found in CXCR3-positive naive cells than in CXCR3-negative naive cells. Relative to memory CD8+ cells, whose diversity was much lower, both naive subsets had comparably high diversity.

Comments on this clonotype: No antigen is known for it.

The CDR3 is 16 residues long. Germline values: CDR1 MGHRA, CDR2 YSYEKL. In preparing the TRB cDNA libraries, 5' RACE with UMI labels was used. TCRdb reprocessed the 5' RACE reads and keeps a single row for each CDR3 protein, giving no DNA. There are 65,000 to 75,000 distinct CDR3 sequences in the sample, with approximately 1.5% held by the top ten. The clonotype comes from a human donor in good health. Some clones in this sample may be carry-over from other donors' samples. The J gene is TRBJ1-1, the V gene TRBV4-1; the TCRdb D gene call, TRBD1, has no DNA to confirm it. Material for sequencing was naive CXCR3- CD8+ T cells from blood. Specified subset: CD45RO-CCR7+CD27+CD95- naive CD8+ T cells lacking CXCR3 (TNR3-). This CDR3 is CASSQERLWGDTEAFF.